This TCR beta chain was documented in a study of shared clonotypes between healthy human individuals. Germline-derived CDR1 and CDR2 are KGHSH and LQKENI. The CDR3 is 16 residues long. V dropped 3 bases and J dropped 5; count of bases not matched to a gene: 11. This table comes from immunoSEQ multiplex PCR, and its TCRdb copy is limited to in-frame clones, with some not included. The repertoire holds fewer than 2.5 million clones, under 95% seen once, with around 0.4% in the top ten. The sequenced material came from naive CD4+ T cells from PBMCs. The subset was: CD45RA+ positively selected. This TCR came from a man younger than 30 in good health. Some clones in this sample may be carry-over from other donors' samples. The gene calls are TRBV18 and TRBJ2-5; TRBD1 matches 8 bases. The CDR3 region is CASSPAQTGEGETQYF. CDR3 bases: TGTGCCAGCTCACCCGCCCAGACAGGGGAAGGCGAGACCCAGTACTTC.